This T cell receptor beta chain was identified in a study of cytomegalovirus exposure and HLA in healthy donors. This clone was seen just once. The germline V gene has CDR1 KGHSH and CDR2 LQKENI. CDR3 length: 15 residues. J lost 1 base, V lost 4 bases, and 2 bases had no gene match. Primers included in the PCR were 60 Vbeta and 13 Jbeta primers. The table came from immunoSEQ multiplex PCR; TCRdb's copy has only in-frame clones and leaves some out. Here the sample spans 130,000 to 150,000 clones, 70% to 75% being singletons. The clonotype originates from a human donor in good health. J is TRBJ1-4 and V is TRBV18, with TRBD1 matching over 8 bases. Sequenced input: PBMCs. CDR3 sequence reads: CASSRTGLTNEKLFF. In DNA, the CDR3 is TGTGCCAGCTCACGGACAGGGTTAACTAATGAAAAACTGTTTTTT.